This paragraph reports one T cell receptor beta chain. The sample holds one count of this clone. Its cognate antigen has yet to be identified. Base quality data are lacking; no much larger clone is found one base away. Via the germline V gene, CDR1 is SGHNT and CDR2 YENEEA. At the junction V is shortened by 1 base and J by 8 bases, with 17 bases in between. From the cysteine up to the phenylalanine, the CDR3 has a length of 15 residues. Of all the DNA, just the CDR3 is kept, 45 bases in frame from base 1. Library creation used the immunoSEQ multiplex PCR assay. Held by TCRdb, this immuneACCESS table contains in-frame sequences only and omits some clones. Under half of the omission traces to an unresolved V gene where checked; the cause of the rest is unknown. The sample records tens of thousands of clones, 92% of which are singletons. The ten largest clones represent more than 0.25% of the sample. The data stem from a study of technical replicates of blood from a handful of donors (dated by TCRdb to about 2017).

This chain is built from TRBV11-3 and TRBJ1-2; the D gene is perhaps TRBD1, from 6 matching bases. The sample taken for sequencing was T cells isolated from PBMCs. This clonotype was sampled from a human donor in good health. The CDR3 corresponds to CASSLGGQSQGGYTF. In nucleotide form, the sequence is TGTGCCAGCAGCTTAGGTGGACAGTCTCAAGGAGGCTACACCTTC.